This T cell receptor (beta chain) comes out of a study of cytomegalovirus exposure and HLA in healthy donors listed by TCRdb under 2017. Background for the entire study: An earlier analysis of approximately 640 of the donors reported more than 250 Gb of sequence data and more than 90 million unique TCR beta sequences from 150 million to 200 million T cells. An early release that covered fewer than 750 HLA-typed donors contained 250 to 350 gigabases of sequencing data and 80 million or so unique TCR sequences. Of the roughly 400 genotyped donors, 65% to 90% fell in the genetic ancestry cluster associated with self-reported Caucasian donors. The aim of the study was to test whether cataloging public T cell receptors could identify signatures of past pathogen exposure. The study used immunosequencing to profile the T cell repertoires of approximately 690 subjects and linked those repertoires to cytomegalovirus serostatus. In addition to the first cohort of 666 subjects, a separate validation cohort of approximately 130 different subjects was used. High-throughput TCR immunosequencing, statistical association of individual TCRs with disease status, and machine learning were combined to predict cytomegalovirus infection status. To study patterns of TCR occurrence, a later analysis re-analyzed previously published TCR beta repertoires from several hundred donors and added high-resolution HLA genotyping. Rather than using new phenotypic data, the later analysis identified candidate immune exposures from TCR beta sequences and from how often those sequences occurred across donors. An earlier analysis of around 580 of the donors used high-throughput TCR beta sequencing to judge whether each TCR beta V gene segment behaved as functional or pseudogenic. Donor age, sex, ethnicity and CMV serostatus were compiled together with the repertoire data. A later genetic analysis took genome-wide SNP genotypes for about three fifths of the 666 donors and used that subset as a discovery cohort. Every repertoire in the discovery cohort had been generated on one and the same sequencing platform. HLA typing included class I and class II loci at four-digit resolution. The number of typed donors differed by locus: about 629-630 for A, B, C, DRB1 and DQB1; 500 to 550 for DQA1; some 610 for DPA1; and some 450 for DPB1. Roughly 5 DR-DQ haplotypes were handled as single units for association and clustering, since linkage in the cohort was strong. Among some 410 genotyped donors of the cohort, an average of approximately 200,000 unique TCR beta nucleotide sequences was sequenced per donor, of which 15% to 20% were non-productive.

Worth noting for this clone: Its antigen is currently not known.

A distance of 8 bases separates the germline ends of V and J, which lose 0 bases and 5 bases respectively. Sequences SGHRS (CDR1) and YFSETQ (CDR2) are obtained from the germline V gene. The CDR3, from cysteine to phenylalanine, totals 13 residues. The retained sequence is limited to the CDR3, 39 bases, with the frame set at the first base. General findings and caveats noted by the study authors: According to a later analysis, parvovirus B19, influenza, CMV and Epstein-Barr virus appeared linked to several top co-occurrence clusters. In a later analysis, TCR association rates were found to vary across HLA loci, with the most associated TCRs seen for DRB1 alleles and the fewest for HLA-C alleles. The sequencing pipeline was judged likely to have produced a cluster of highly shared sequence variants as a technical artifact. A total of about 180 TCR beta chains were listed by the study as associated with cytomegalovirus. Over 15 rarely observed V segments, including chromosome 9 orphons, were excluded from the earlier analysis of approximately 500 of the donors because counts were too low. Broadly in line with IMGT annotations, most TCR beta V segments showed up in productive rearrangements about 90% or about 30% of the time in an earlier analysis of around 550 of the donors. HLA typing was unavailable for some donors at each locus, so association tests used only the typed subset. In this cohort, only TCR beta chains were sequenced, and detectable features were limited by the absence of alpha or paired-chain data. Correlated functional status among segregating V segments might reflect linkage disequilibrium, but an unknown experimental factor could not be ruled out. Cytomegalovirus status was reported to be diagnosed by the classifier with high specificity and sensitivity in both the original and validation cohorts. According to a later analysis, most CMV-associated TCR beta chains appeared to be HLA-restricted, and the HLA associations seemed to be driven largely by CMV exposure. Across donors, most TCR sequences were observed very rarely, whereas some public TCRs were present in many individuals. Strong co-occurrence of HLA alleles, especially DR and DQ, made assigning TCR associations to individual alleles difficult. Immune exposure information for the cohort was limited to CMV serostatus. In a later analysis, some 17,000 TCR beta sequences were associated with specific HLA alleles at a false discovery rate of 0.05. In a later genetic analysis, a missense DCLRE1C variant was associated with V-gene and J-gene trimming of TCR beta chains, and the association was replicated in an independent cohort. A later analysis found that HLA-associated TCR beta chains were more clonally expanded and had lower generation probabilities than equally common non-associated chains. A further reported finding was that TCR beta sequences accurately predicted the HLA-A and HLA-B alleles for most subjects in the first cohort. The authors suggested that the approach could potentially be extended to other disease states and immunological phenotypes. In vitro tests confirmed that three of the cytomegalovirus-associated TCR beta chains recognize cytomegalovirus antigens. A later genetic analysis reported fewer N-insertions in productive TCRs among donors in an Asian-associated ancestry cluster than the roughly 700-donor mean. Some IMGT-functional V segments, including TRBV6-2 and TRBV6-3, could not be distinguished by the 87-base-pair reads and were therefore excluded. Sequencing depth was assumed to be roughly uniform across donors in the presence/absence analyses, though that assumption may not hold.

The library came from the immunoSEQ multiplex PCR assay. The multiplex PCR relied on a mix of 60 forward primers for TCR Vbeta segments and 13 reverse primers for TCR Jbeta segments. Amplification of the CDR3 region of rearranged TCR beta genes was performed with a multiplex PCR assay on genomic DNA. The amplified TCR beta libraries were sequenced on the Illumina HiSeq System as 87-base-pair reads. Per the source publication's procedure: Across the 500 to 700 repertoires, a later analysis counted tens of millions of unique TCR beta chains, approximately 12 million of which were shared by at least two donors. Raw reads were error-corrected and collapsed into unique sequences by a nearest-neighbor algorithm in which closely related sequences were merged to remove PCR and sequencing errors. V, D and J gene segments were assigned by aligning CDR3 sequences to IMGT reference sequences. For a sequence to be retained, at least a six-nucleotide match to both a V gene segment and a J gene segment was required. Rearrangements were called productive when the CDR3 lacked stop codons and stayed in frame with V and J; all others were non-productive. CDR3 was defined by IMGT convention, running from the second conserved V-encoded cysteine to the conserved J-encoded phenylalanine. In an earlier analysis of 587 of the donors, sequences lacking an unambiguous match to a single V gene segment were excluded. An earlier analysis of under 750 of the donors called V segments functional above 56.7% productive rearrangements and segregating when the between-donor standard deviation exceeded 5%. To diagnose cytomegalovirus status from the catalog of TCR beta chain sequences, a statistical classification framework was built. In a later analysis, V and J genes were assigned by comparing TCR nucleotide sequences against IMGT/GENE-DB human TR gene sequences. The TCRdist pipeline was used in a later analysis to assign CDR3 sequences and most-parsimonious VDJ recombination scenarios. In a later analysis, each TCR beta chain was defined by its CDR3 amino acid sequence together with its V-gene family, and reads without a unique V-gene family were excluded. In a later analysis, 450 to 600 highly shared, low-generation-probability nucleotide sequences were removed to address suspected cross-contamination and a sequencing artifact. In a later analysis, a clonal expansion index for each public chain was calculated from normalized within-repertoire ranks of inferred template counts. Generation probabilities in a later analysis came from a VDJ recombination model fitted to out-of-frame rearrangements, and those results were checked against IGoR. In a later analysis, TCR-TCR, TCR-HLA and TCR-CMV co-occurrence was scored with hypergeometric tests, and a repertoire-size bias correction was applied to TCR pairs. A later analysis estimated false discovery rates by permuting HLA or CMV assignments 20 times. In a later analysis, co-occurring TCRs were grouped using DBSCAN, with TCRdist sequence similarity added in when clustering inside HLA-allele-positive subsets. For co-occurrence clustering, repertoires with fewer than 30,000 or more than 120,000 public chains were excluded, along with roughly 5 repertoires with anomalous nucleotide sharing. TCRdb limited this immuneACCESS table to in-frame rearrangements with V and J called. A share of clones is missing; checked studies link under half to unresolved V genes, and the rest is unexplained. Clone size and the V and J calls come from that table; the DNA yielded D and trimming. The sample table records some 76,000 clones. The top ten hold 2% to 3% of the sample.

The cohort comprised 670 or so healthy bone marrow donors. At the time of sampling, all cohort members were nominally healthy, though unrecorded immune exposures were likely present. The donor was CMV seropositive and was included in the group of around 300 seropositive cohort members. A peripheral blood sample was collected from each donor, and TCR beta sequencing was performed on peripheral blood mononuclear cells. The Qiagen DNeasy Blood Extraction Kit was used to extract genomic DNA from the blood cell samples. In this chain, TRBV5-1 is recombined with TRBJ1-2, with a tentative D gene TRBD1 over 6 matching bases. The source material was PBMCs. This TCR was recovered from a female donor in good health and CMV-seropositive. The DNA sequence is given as TGCGCCAGCAGCTTGGCAGGGGAGTATGGCTACACCTTC. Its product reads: CASSLAGEYGYTF. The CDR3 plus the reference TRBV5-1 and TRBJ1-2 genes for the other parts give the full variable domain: KAGVTQTPRYLIKTRGQQVTLSCSPISGHRSVSWYQQTPGQGLQFLFEYFSETQRNKGNFPGRFSGRQFSNSRSEMNVSTLELGDSALYLCASSLAGEYGYTFGSGTRLTVV.